A selection of T cell receptor beta chains follows, all from one sample in a study of cytomegalovirus exposure and HLA in healthy donors. Here immunoSEQ multiplex PCR was the method, and the copy in TCRdb shows in-frame clones only, minus some. The sample carries around 130,000 clones, more than 60% recorded once. Sequencing was carried out using PBMCs. Source of these receptors: a woman under 30 in good health and CMV-seronegative. CDR3s include the opening cysteine and the closing phenylalanine or tryptophan. The D gene is left open where the match is weak. Not every row has a clone size; where given, it reads once, few, many or a size class.

clone size,CDR3 length,D gene,J gene,V gene,CDR3 protein,CDR3 DNA
NA,14,TRBD1,TRBJ1-2,TRBV25-1,CASRETGTNYGYTF,TGTGCCAGCAGGGAGACAGGGACTAACTATGGCTACACCTTC
once,15,TRBD1,TRBJ2-7,TRBV6-5,CASSYAGTVANEQYF,TGTGCCAGCAGTTACGCCGGGACAGTCGCCAACGAGCAGTACTTC
NA,14,NA,TRBJ2-1,TRBV30,CAWDLGGGYNEQFF,TGTGCCTGGGATTTGGGCGGAGGTTACAATGAGCAGTTCTTC
NA,13,TRBD1,TRBJ1-1,TRBV29-1,CSAHRGARTEAFF,TGCAGCGCTCACAGGGGCGCGAGGACTGAAGCTTTCTTT
NA,15,NA,TRBJ1-4,TRBV4-2,CASSLGGGGDEKLFF,TGTGCCAGCAGCCTTGGGGGGGGAGGGGATGAAAAACTGTTTTTT
NA,14,TRBD1,TRBJ1-2,TRBV5-6,CASSPRTGETGYTF,TGTGCCAGCAGCCCCCGGACAGGGGAGACCGGCTACACCTTC
NA,14,TRBD2,TRBJ2-1,TRBV6-5,CATKEVRGRREQFF,TGTGCCACTAAGGAGGTACGCGGGAGACGTGAGCAGTTCTTC
NA,14,NA,TRBJ2-1,TRBV10-1,CASSTSSGYNEQFF,TGCGCCAGCAGTACCTCGAGCGGATACAATGAGCAGTTCTTC
NA,15,NA,TRBJ1-1,TRBV7-6,CASSRGGQPNTEAFF,TGTGCCAGCAGCCGCGGTGGACAGCCGAACACTGAAGCTTTCTTT
NA,15,TRBD1,TRBJ2-3,TRBV5-1,CASSSDRAATDTQYF,TGCGCCAGCAGCTCCGACAGGGCCGCCACAGATACGCAGTATTTT
NA,13,NA,TRBJ1-5,TRBV6-6,CASSYSQNQPQHF,TGTGCCAGCAGTTACTCACAGAATCAGCCCCAGCATTTT
NA,17,TRBD2,TRBJ2-3,TRBV19,CASSTKRDVWATDTQYF,TGTGCCAGTAGTACCAAGCGGGACGTGTGGGCCACAGATACGCAGTATTTT
few,18,TRBD2,TRBJ2-5,TRBV5-1,CASSPGLAGGQEPETQYF,TGCGCCAGCAGCCCGGGACTAGCGGGAGGCCAAGAACCAGAGACCCAGTACTTC
once,15,NA,TRBJ1-1,TRBV11-2,CASSASTGFNTEAFF,TGTGCCAGCAGCGCCTCGACAGGTTTTAACACTGAAGCTTTCTTT
NA,15,NA,TRBJ1-5,TRBV18,CASSPGHPSNQPQHF,TGTGCCAGCTCGCCGGGACACCCTAGCAATCAGCCCCAGCATTTT
NA,11,NA,TRBJ1-5,TRBV6-1,CASSETGPQHF,TGTGCCAGCAGTGAGACAGGGCCCCAGCATTTT
once,15,NA,TRBJ2-7,TRBV4-1,CASSQDPQSSYEQYF,TGCGCCAGCAGCCAAGATCCCCAGTCCTCCTACGAGCAGTACTTC
NA,13,TRBD1,TRBJ1-1,TRBV28,CASRTTGETEAFF,TGTGCCAGCAGGACGACAGGGGAGACTGAAGCTTTCTTT
NA,15,NA,TRBJ1-1,TRBV5-1,CASSLVLGGSTEAFF,TGCGCCAGCAGCTTGGTCCTCGGGGGTTCGACTGAAGCTTTCTTT
NA,15,NA,TRBJ1-4,TRBV6-1,CASRPKKQSFEKLFF,TGTGCCAGCCGCCCGAAGAAACAGTCTTTCGAAAAACTGTTTTTT
NA,14,NA,TRBJ2-7,TRBV18,CASSRDLANYEQYF,TGTGCCAGCTCACGCGACTTGGCAAACTACGAGCAGTACTTC
NA,11,NA,TRBJ2-7,TRBV29-1,CSVVSSYEQYF,TGCAGCGTTGTTTCGTCCTACGAGCAGTACTTC
NA,12,NA,TRBJ1-4,TRBV30,CCGLATNEKLFF,TGTTGCGGCCTTGCAACTAATGAAAAACTGTTTTTT
NA,10,NA,TRBJ2-7,TRBV20-1,CSALAHEQYF,TGCAGTGCCCTAGCCCACGAGCAGTACTTC
NA,17,NA,TRBJ1-5,TRBV27,CASSSRVSSYSNQPQHF,TGTGCCAGCAGTAGCCGGGTTTCTTCTTATAGCAATCAGCCCCAGCATTTT
NA,12,NA,TRBJ1-2,TRBV15,CATSRDLGGYTF,TGTGCCACCAGCAGAGATCTCGGGGGCTACACCTTC
NA,15,TRBD1,TRBJ1-2,TRBV5-4,CASSLAGTGIYGYTF,TGTGCCAGCAGCTTGGCCGGGACAGGCATCTATGGCTACACCTTC
NA,13,NA,TRBJ2-7,TRBV7-7,CASSPPASNEQYF,TGTGCCAGCAGCCCGCCAGCGTCGAACGAGCAGTACTTC
NA,16,TRBD2,TRBJ2-1,TRBV2,CASSEAPLAGTNEQFF,TGTGCCAGCAGTGAAGCGCCCCTAGCGGGGACGAATGAGCAGTTCTTC
few,17,TRBD1,TRBJ1-4,TRBV19,CASTNLVGTGTNEKLFF,TGTGCCAGTACCAACTTGGTCGGGACAGGGACTAATGAAAAACTGTTTTTT
NA,18,TRBD2,TRBJ2-3,TRBV9,CASSVDWGEAGETDTQYF,TGTGCCAGCAGCGTAGATTGGGGTGAAGCGGGAGAGACAGATACGCAGTATTTT
once,14,TRBD1,TRBJ2-1,TRBV4-1,CASSPETGDNEQFF,TGCGCCAGCAGCCCAGAGACAGGGGACAATGAGCAGTTCTTC
NA,16,NA,TRBJ1-5,TRBV7-8,CASSPGGAADNQPQHF,TGTGCCAGCAGCCCCGGGGGGGCGGCGGACAATCAGCCCCAGCATTTT
NA,14,NA,TRBJ2-5,TRBV30,CAWSVGGGAETQYF,TGTGCCTGGAGTGTAGGCGGGGGCGCGGAGACCCAGTACTTC
NA,18,TRBD2,TRBJ2-7,TRBV5-6,CAISLAGTSGRADYEQYF,TGTGCCATCAGCTTAGCCGGGACTAGCGGGAGGGCCGATTACGAGCAGTACTTC
few,15,TRBD2,TRBJ2-1,TRBV4-1,CASSPMGLAADEQFF,TGCGCCAGCAGCCCGATGGGACTAGCGGCTGATGAGCAGTTCTTC
NA,17,TRBD1,TRBJ2-7,TRBV30,CAWSSVSGTGGSGEQYF,TGTGCCTGGAGTTCCGTTAGCGGGACAGGGGGTTCGGGAGAGCAGTACTTC
NA,16,NA,TRBJ1-3,TRBV9,CASSVDQWSSGNTIYF,TGTGCCAGCAGCGTAGATCAGTGGAGCTCTGGAAACACCATATATTTT
once,15,NA,TRBJ1-2,TRBV5-1,CASSLARGDYYGYTF,TGCGCCAGCAGCTTGGCCCGGGGGGACTACTATGGCTACACCTTC
NA,19,TRBD1,TRBJ1-2,TRBV19,CASSPRQGAMTPGGYGYTF,TGTGCCAGTAGTCCGCGACAGGGGGCGATGACGCCGGGTGGTTATGGCTACACCTTC
NA,13,TRBD1,TRBJ1-5,TRBV30,CAWSLDRDRPQHF,TGTGCCTGGAGTCTGGACAGGGATCGGCCCCAGCATTTT
NA,15,TRBD2,TRBJ2-1,TRBV27,CASSSPGLAGNKQFF,TGTGCCAGCAGTTCCCCGGGACTAGCGGGAAACAAGCAGTTCTTC
NA,13,NA,TRBJ2-5,TRBV5-4,CASSFDIQETQYF,TGTGCCAGCAGCTTCGACATCCAAGAGACCCAGTACTTC
NA,15,TRBD1,TRBJ1-1,TRBV19,CASSIRRPGQVTAFF,TGTGCCAGTAGTATCCGAAGGCCGGGACAGGTTACAGCTTTCTTT
NA,13,NA,TRBJ1-2,TRBV5-6,CASSLRVVYGYTF,TGTGCCAGCAGCTTGCGGGTGGTATATGGCTACACCTTC
NA,15,NA,TRBJ2-5,TRBV10-2,CASSEERGSRETQYF,TGCGCCAGCAGTGAAGAACGAGGTAGCAGAGAGACCCAGTACTTC
few,14,NA,TRBJ2-5,TRBV6-1,CASSEGSEQETQYF,TGTGCCAGCAGTGAAGGCAGCGAACAAGAGACCCAGTACTTC
few,13,NA,TRBJ1-1,TRBV6-5,CASSRQGYTEAFF,TGTGCCAGCAGTCGCCAGGGTTACACTGAAGCTTTCTTT
NA,14,TRBD2,TRBJ2-3,TRBV5-4,CASSFREGGDTQYF,TGTGCCAGCAGCTTTCGGGAGGGAGGAGATACGCAGTATTTT